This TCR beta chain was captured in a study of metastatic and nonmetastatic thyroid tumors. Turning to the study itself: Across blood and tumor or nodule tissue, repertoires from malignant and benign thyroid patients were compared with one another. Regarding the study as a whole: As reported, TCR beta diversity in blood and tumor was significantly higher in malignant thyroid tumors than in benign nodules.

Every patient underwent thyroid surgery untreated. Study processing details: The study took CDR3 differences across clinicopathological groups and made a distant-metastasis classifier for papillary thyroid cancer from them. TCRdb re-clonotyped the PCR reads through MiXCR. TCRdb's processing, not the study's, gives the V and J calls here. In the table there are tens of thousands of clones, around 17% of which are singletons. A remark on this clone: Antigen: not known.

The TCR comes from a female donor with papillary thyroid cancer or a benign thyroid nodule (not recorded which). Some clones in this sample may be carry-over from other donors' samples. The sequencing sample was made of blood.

CDR3 protein: CASRPGLWNTEAFF. In DNA form, the CDR3 reads TGTGCCAGCAGGCCGGGCCTATGGAACACTGAAGCTTTCTTT. The genes are TRBV28 and TRBJ1-1, with unresolved D. Trimming took 6 bases from V and 1 from J, leaving 12 bases between them. Germline assignment: CDR1 MDHEN and CDR2 SYDVKM. This CDR3 is 14 amino acids long.